The 19 T cell receptor beta chains below were found in one sample sequenced in a study of blood T cell repertoires in COVID-19. Assay: immunoSEQ multiplex PCR; the TCRdb copy retains only in-frame clones and omits some. The data contain fewer than 70,000 clones, about nine tenths of them singletons. The sequenced sample was peripheral blood. These receptors all stem from a man between 50 and 59 years old with active COVID-19.

The chain joins TRBV9 to TRBJ2-1, with D maybe TRBD2 (6 bases). Trimming took off 6 bases at V and 5 bases at J, with 15 bases between the two ends. Germline V gives CDR1 SGDLS, CDR2 YYNGEE. CDR3 length equals 14 residues. The CDR3 reads CASNSGVSDNEQFF. DNA for the CDR3: TGTGCCAGCAATTCGGGAGTCTCGGACAATGAGCAGTTCTTC.

The V call is TRBV28, the J call TRBJ2-1, with D perhaps TRBD2 (5 bases). CDR3 length: 16 residues. With 7 bases removed from V and 7 bases from J, the gap between germline ends came to 23 bases. Germline CDR1 is MDHEN and CDR2 is SYDVKM. CDR3 DNA sequence: TGTGCCAGCACCCGCCGGGCGGGCTTTCATTTGAATGAGCAGTTCTTC. Its translation: CASTRRAGFHLNEQFF.

The CDR3 here is CATSEGDRGADTQYF. The CDR3 DNA follows: TGTGCCACCAGTGAGGGGGACAGGGGCGCAGATACGCAGTATTTT. The genes are TRBV24-1 and TRBJ2-3, with 10 bases aligning to TRBD1. Germline CDR1 and CDR2: KGHDR and SFDVKD. The V segment lost 4 bases and the J segment 4 bases; nucleotides outside the gene matches: 4. The CDR3 loop spans 15 amino acids.

This chain uses TRBV27 with TRBJ2-3; D remains unclear. CDR1 and CDR2 (germline): MNHEY, SMNVEV (reference sequence). The CDR3 contains 16 residues. Trimming pared 2 bases from V and 1 base from J, leaving 13 bases between. The CDR3 nucleotides are TGTGCCAGCAGTTTAAATGGCGGCCTCGGCACAGATACGCAGTATTTT. This sequence encodes CASSLNGGLGTDTQYF.

This chain joins TRBV20-1 and TRBJ2-4; 8 nucleotides align to TRBD2. The length of the CDR3 is 15 residues. The germline gives CDR1 DFQATT, CDR2 SNEGSKA (reference sequence). Trimming cost V 3 bases and J 8 bases; bases outside gene matches: 12. As DNA, the CDR3 is TGCAGTGCTAGTCCGGGGGGGACTTTGAGGGACATTCAGTACTTC. This gives the protein CSASPGGTLRDIQYF.

V gene TRBV20-1 combines with J gene TRBJ2-7; D remains ambiguous. The V gene lost 3 bases and the J gene lost 2 bases, with 2 bases spanning the gap. This CDR3 is 10 amino acids long. The germline CDR1 and CDR2 sequences are DFQATT and SNEGSKA (reference sequence). CDR3 sequence: CSASTYEQYF. The CDR3 DNA is TGCAGTGCTAGCACCTACGAGCAGTACTTC.

V and J are TRBV6-2 or TRBV6-3 and TRBJ2-5; perhaps TRBD1 as D (6 bases). CDR1 and CDR2 (germline): MNHEY, SVGEGT. Trimming stripped 4 bases from V and 3 bases from J, with 12 bases between. CDR3 length equals 14 residues. CDR3 protein: CASSLWTAKETQYF. CDR3 sequence (DNA): TGTGCCAGCAGTTTATGGACAGCTAAAGAGACCCAGTACTTC.

The rearrangement links TRBV7-3 to TRBJ1-1; weak D call: TRBD1 (6 bases). CDR1 and CDR2 (germline): SGHTA, FQGTGA. V gave up 5 bases and J gave up 2 bases, with 9 bases separating them. There are 13 residues in the CDR3. The CDR3 nucleotides are TGTGCCAGCAGCCGACAGGTTAACACTGAAGCTTTCTTT. It is translated as CASSRQVNTEAFF. Looking up the rest from reference TRBV7-3 and TRBJ1-1 gives the full variable domain: GAGVSQTPSNKVTEKGKYVELRCDPISGHTALYWYRQSLGQGPEFLIYFQGTGAADDSGLPNDRFFAVRPEGSVSTLKIQRTERGDSAVYLCASSRQVNTEAFFGQGTRLTVV.

This clone has only one observation. The rearrangement links TRBV2 to TRBJ1-4, with 7 bases matching TRBD1. Germline assignment: CDR1 SNHLY and CDR2 FYNNEI. J lost 5 bases, V lost 2 bases, and 5 bases had no gene match. CDR3 size: 15 residues. The CDR3 region is CASSEMGQPNEKLFF. For the CDR3, the DNA is TGTGCCAGCAGTGAAATGGGACAGCCAAATGAAAAACTGTTTTTT.

This rearrangement joins TRBV18 to TRBJ1-1; D unclear. There are 14 residues in the CDR3. CDR1 is KGHSH, CDR2 LQKENI, per germline. The V end lost 0 bases, the J end lost 1 base, and 6 bases lay between the germline ends. CDR3 region: CASSPPPGNTEAFF. DNA of the CDR3: TGTGCCAGCTCACCACCACCGGGGAACACTGAAGCTTTCTTT.

The genes are TRBV5-6 and TRBJ2-1; 7 nucleotides match TRBD1. Germline-derived CDR1 and CDR2 are SGHDT and YYEEEE. With V trimmed by 2 bases and J by 5 bases, 7 bases remained unmatched. The CDR3 contains 15 residues. CDR3 sequence reads: CASSLQRGQNNEQFF. CDR3 sequence (DNA): TGTGCCAGCAGCTTACAAAGGGGGCAGAACAATGAGCAGTTCTTC. Full variable domain (rest looked up from reference TRBV5-6 and TRBJ2-1): DAGVTQSPTHLIKTRGQQVTLRCSPKSGHDTVSWYQQALGQGPQFIFQYYEEEERQRGNFPDRFSGHQFPNYSSELNVNALLLGDSALYLCASSLQRGQNNEQFFGPGTRLTVL.

This clone was recorded at least ten times. Other DNA sequences in this sample translate to the same CDR3. The V call is TRBV5-1, the J call TRBJ1-4, with D possibly matching TRBD1 (5 bases). The CDR3 extends over 14 amino acids. Germline values: CDR1 SGHRS, CDR2 YFSETQ. V was trimmed by 4 bases and J by 7 bases, leaving 14 bases between them. CDR3 coding DNA: TGCGCCAGCAGCCCAGGGCAGGGAGGTGAAAAACTGTTTTTT. Protein: CASSPGQGGEKLFF.

This clone turned up a few times. The chain couples TRBV10-3 to TRBJ1-2; 7 bases align to TRBD1. The CDR3 totals 13 residues. CDR1 and CDR2 from the germline V gene are ENHRY and SYGVKD. Trimming at V came to 8 bases and at J to 8 bases, leaving 11 bases not matched to a gene. The DNA for the CDR3 is TGTGCCATCGTCGGACAGGTCGTCGGCGGCTACACCTTC. Translated, it gives CAIVGQVVGGYTF.

The chain combines TRBV3-1 (or the pseudogene TRBV3-2) with TRBJ1-1; D is uncertain. Trimming took off 0 bases at V and 1 base at J, with 12 bases between the two ends. The CDR3 consists of 16 residues. Germline-derived CDR1 and CDR2 are LGHDT and YNNKEL (reference sequence). The CDR3 here is CASSQEYLRGNTEAFF. CDR3 bases: TGTGCCAGCAGCCAAGAATACTTACGCGGGAACACTGAAGCTTTCTTT.

The J gene is TRBJ2-7, the V gene TRBV29-1; TRBD1 matches at 11 bases. Trimming removed 8 bases from V and 5 bases from J; junction bases left unmatched: 8. The CDR3 is 13 amino acids. Germline-derived CDR1 and CDR2 are SQVTM and ANQGSEA. The CDR3, as DNA: TGCAGCTTCGGGACAGGGGGGGACGACGAGCAGTACTTC. Translating it yields CSFGTGGDDEQYF.

This clone was counted once. This chain connects TRBV18 to TRBJ2-7; 7 bases map to TRBD2. The V segment lost 2 bases and the J segment 0 bases; nucleotides outside the gene matches: 1. This CDR3 comprises 14 residues. Germline-derived CDR1 and CDR2 are KGHSH and LQKENI. In DNA form, the CDR3 reads TGTGCCAGCTCACCAATAGCGGGCTCCTACGAGCAGTACTTC. Residues: CASSPIAGSYEQYF. The full variable domain, rest sourced from reference TRBV18 and TRBJ2-7, is NAGVMQNPRHLVRRRGQEARLRCSPMKGHSHVYWYRQLPEEGLKFMVYLQKENIIDESGMPKERFSAEFPKEGPSILRIQQVVRGDSAAYFCASSPIAGSYEQYFGPGTRLTVT.

The V gene is TRBV28, the J gene TRBJ1-2; D gene unclear. Germline values: CDR1 MDHEN, CDR2 SYDVKM. This CDR3 has 14 residues. Deletions cut 4 bases from V and 4 bases from J, with 13 bases between. The CDR3: CASSSDINVYGYTF. CDR3 nucleotide sequence: TGTGCCAGCAGTTCTGACATTAATGTCTATGGCTACACCTTC.

V gene TRBV3-1 (or the pseudogene TRBV3-2) combines with J gene TRBJ2-1; 9 nucleotides match TRBD2. V shed 4 bases and J 6 bases; nucleotides not matched to a gene: 7. This CDR3 spans 15 amino acids. CDR1 and CDR2 (germline): LGHDT, YNNKEL (reference sequence). The CDR3 region has the DNA TGTGCCAGCAGCCCACCGGGACTAGCTCGCAATGAGCAGTTCTTC. Protein product: CASSPPGLARNEQFF.

The chain uses TRBV2 and TRBJ2-5; TRBD1 agrees at 7 bases. J lost 4 bases, V lost 5 bases, and 7 bases had no gene match. The germline CDR1 and CDR2 sequences are SNHLY and FYNNEI. The CDR3 runs to 14 residues. The CDR3 sequence: CASSRAYRGETQYF. In DNA form, the CDR3 reads TGTGCCAGCAGTCGTGCCTACAGGGGAGAGACCCAGTACTTC.